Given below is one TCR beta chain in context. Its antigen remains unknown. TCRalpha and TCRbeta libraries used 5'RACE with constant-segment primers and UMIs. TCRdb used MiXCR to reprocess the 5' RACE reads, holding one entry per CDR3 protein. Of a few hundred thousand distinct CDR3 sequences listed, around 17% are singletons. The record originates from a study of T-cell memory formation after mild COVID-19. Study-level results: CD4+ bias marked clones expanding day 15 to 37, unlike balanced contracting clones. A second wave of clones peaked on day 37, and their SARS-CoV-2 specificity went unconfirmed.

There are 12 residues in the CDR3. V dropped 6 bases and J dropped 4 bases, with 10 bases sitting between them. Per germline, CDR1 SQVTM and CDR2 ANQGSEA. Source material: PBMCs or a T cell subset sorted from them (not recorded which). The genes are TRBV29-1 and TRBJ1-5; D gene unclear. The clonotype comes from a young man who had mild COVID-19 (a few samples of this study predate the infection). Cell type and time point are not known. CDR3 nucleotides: TGCAGCGTCTCAACGCCGAATCAGCCCCAGCATTTT. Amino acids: CSVSTPNQPQHF. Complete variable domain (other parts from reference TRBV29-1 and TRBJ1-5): SAVISQKPSRDICQRGTSLTIQCQVDSQVTMMFWYRQQPGQSLTLIATANQGSEATYESGFVIDKFPISRPNLTFSTLTVSNMSPEDSSIYLCSVSTPNQPQHFGDGTRLSIL.